The 17 T cell receptor beta chains given below trace back to one sample, sequenced in a study of prognosis after radiotherapy for stage I lung cancer. Using two-round multiplex PCR, the authors amplified TCR beta CDR3 from genomic DNA. The use of primers specific to each TRBV and TRBJ gene characterized first-round PCR. TCRdb analysed the multiplex PCR reads with MiXCR anew, one entry per CDR3 protein. Of some 38,000 distinct CDR3 sequences in the sample, approximately 25% were seen once. This material consisted of PBMCs, taken before or after stereotactic body radiation therapy (not recorded which). These receptors were taken from a donor over 45 with non-small cell lung cancer.

In regard to this clonotype: The likely explanation is a read error, given a far larger clone one base away. The chain is built from TRBV7-8 and TRBJ2-1; 8 positions agree with TRBD2. Trimming removed 5 bases from V and 8 bases from J; junction bases left unmatched: 14. The CDR3 is 16 residues long. The germline gives CDR1 SGHVS, CDR2 FQNEAQ. The CDR3: CASSLRRCSGGHEQFF. As DNA, the CDR3 is TGTGCCAGCAGCCTTCGGCGTTGCAGCGGGGGACATGAGCAGTTCTTC.

At least ten counts were recorded for this clonotype. The chain employs TRBV2 and TRBJ1-5; D is uncertain. V was shortened by 5 bases and J by 1 base, with 6 bases between the two germline ends. The CDR3 totals 13 residues. Germline V lookup: CDR1 SNHLY, CDR2 FYNNEI. CDR3 region: CASSKESNQPQHF. As DNA, the CDR3 is TGTGCCAGCAGTAAAGAGAGCAATCAGCCCCAGCATTTT.

This clonotype showed up many times. The rearrangement joins TRBV12-3 or TRBV12-4 to TRBJ1-6; 8 bases fit TRBD1. The length of the CDR3 is 14 residues. The junction had 7 bases not matched to a gene; V was cut back by 9 bases and J by 6 bases. The CDR3: CASRRTGSNSPLHF. CDR3 in DNA: TGTGCCAGTCGGAGGACAGGGAGTAATTCACCCCTCCACTTT.

At least ten counts were recorded for this clonotype. The chain uses TRBV7-9 and TRBJ2-2; 9 bases align to TRBD1. The CDR3 runs 16 residues. The J segment lost 1 base and the V segment lost 5 bases, leaving 5 bases of the junction unmatched. Germline V gene sequence: CDR1 SEHNR, CDR2 FQNEAQ (reference sequence). CDR3 protein: CASSPMGQGNTGELFF. In DNA form, the CDR3 reads TGTGCCAGCAGCCCTATGGGACAGGGGAACACCGGGGAGCTGTTTTTT.

A note on this clonotype: Germline is not matched at one junction end, which may reflect a read error. V gene TRBV4-1 combines with J gene TRBJ1-4; 11 nucleotides align to TRBD1. This CDR3 has 14 residues. The germline CDR1 and CDR2 sequences are MGHRA and YSYEKL. The CDR3 protein is CASKDRGQDQKLFF. The CDR3, as DNA: TGCGCCAGCAAGGACAGGGGGCAGGATCAAAAACTGTTTTTC.

By frequency in the sample, this clonotype is medium-sized. This chain connects TRBV20-1 to TRBJ2-7; 10 nucleotides agree with TRBD2. CDR1 and CDR2 (germline): DFQATT, SNEGSKA (reference sequence). The ends lost 6 bases at V and 0 bases at J; junction bases unmatched: 11. This CDR3 is 16 amino acids long. The chain's CDR3 is CSATGLADTFSYEQYF. The CDR3, as DNA: TGCAGTGCAACCGGACTAGCGGATACTTTCTCCTACGAGCAGTACTTC.

With regard to this clonotype: A much larger clone lies one base from this, so it may be a read error. The J gene is TRBJ1-1, the V gene TRBV6-1; 7 bases map to TRBD1. The germline V gene encodes CDR1 MNHNS and CDR2 SASEGT. The CDR3 has 16 amino acids. CDR3 in DNA: TGTGCCGGCAGTCCCCGCCCGACAGGGCTGAACGCTGAAGCTTTCTTT. It specifies CAGSPRPTGLNAEAFF.

This clonotype was observed many times. This chain's CDR3 is CASSYSGTPFPPTEAFF. The CDR3 DNA is TGTGCCAGCAGTTACTCGGGGACACCTTTTCCGCCCACTGAAGCTTTCTTT. The V and J genes are TRBV6-2 or TRBV6-3 and TRBJ1-1, with TRBD1 as a possible D gene (6 bases). Germline values: CDR1 MNHEY, CDR2 SVGEGT. The CDR3 runs 17 residues. The V gene lost 0 bases and the J gene lost 4 bases, with 18 bases spanning the gap.

V usage is TRBV7-9 and J usage is TRBJ2-4; D is possibly TRBD2 (5 bases). V was clipped by 1 base and J by 10 bases, with 11 bases between them. Germline V gene lookup returns CDR1 SEHNR and CDR2 FQNEAQ (reference sequence). This CDR3 region has 13 residues. CDR3 sequence reads: CASSLGFGEIQYF. CDR3 sequence (DNA): TGTGCCAGCAGCTTAGGATTCGGGGAAATTCAGTACTTC.

The sample holds many counts of this clonotype. The chain has TRBV12-3 or TRBV12-4 and TRBJ2-3; 10 bases are a match to TRBD1. The CDR3 is 14 amino acids. Losses at the gene ends were 10 bases for V and 3 bases for J; bases not matched to a gene: 7. The DNA of the CDR3 is TGTGCCATACGACAGGGGGCAGGTACAGATACGCAGTATTTT. As protein: CAIRQGAGTDTQYF.

This clonotype was counted many times. J is TRBJ1-3 and V is TRBV12-3 or TRBV12-4, with D unresolved. The V end lost 5 bases, the J end lost 0 bases, and 26 bases lay between the germline ends. CDR3 length: 20 amino acids. The CDR3 DNA reads TGTGCCAGCAGTCCCTACCGACACCTTCAATGGAAGCTCTCTGGAAACACCATATATTTT. It translates to CASSPYRHLQWKLSGNTIYF.

This clonotype came up many times. The chain couples TRBV24-1 to TRBJ2-6, with TRBD1 matching over 10 bases. Germline trimming cut 9 bases from V and 1 base from J; bases unmatched to any gene: 11. Germline loops: CDR1 KGHDR, CDR2 SFDVKD. The CDR3 covers 18 residues. CDR3: CATGPRDRGRSGANVLTF. CDR3 bases: TGTGCCACCGGTCCCCGGGACAGGGGAAGGTCTGGGGCCAACGTCCTGACTTTC.

This clonotype was detected ten times or more. The V gene is TRBV27, the J gene TRBJ1-6, with D hard to call. Germline CDR1 reads MNHEY; CDR2 reads SMNVEV (reference sequence). V lost 3 bases to trimming and J lost 7 bases, with 4 bases between them. The CDR3 consists of 12 residues. The CDR3 loop is CASSFLNSPLHF. The DNA for the CDR3 is TGTGCCAGCAGTTTCCTCAATTCACCCCTCCACTTT.

This clonotype has ten or more counts. The chain uses TRBV10-3 and TRBJ2-1, with D possibly matching TRBD2 (5 bases). The CDR3 runs to 14 residues. Germline V gives CDR1 ENHRY, CDR2 SYGVKD. V lost 0 bases and J 8 bases, leaving 11 bases between the germline ends. CDR3 bases: TGTGCCATCAGTGAGTCGACGGGGTCAGATGAGCAGTTCTTC. This sequence encodes CAISESTGSDEQFF.

As for this clonotype: It differs at one base from a far larger clone, so likely a read error. The chain carries TRBV6-5 and TRBJ2-7; D gene unclear. V lost 7 bases and J lost 8, with 21 bases in between. Germline CDR1 reads MNHEY; CDR2 reads SVGAGI. This CDR3 is built from 14 residues. The CDR3 nucleotides read TGTGCCAGCACCGCGGACCGATTTCTGAGTAAGCAGTACTTC. It codes for CASTADRFLSKQYF.

This clonotype was recorded many times. This chain uses TRBV20-1 with TRBJ2-2; a possible D gene is TRBD1 (6 bases). This CDR3 has 14 residues. Germline lookup yields CDR1 DFQATT and CDR2 SNEGSKA (reference sequence). Trimming cost V 7 bases and J 6 bases, with 18 bases left between them. The CDR3, as DNA: TGCAGTGTTACAATTGGGGGCCTGGCCGGGGAGCTGTTTTTT. Amino acids: CSVTIGGLAGELFF.

This clonotype was found many times. CDR3 protein: CATAQSTDTQYF. Here the CDR3 DNA reads TGTGCCACAGCCCAAAGCACAGATACGCAGTATTTT. This chain uses TRBV24-1 with TRBJ2-3; D is uncertain. The CDR3 is 12 residues long. The V end lost 10 bases, the J end lost 0 bases, and 7 bases lay between the germline ends. Germline CDR1 reads KGHDR; CDR2 reads SFDVKD.